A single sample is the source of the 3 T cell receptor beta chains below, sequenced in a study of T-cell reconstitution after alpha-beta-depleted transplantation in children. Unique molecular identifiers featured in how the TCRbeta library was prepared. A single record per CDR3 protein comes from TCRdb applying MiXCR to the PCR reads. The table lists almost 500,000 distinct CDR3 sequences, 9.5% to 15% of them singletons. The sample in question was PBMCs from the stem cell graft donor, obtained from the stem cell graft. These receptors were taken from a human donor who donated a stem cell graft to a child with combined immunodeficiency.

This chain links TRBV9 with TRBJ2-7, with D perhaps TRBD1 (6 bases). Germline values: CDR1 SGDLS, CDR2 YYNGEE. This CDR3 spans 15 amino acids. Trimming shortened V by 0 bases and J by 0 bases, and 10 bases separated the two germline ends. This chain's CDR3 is CASSVALGASYEQYF. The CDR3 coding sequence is TGTGCCAGCAGCGTAGCTTTGGGGGCCTCCTACGAGCAGTACTTC.

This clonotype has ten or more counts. The CDR3 bases are TGCAGTGCTAGAGATCCTAGCTCGAACTCCTACAATGAGCAGTTCTTC. This gives the protein CSARDPSSNSYNEQFF. This rearrangement joins TRBV20-1 to TRBJ2-1; a weak D match, TRBD2 (5 bases). Germline CDR1 reads DFQATT; CDR2 reads SNEGSKA (reference sequence). V was trimmed by 0 bases and J by 0 bases, leaving 12 bases between them. The CDR3 consists of 16 residues.

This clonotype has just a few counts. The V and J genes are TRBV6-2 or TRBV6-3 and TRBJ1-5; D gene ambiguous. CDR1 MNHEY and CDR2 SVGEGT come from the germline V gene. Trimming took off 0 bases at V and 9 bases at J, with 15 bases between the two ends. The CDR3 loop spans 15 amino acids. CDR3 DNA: TGTGCCAGCAGTTACTCGAAGGCAGAGCATAGGCCCCAGCATTTT. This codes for CASSYSKAEHRPQHF.